This entry features one T cell receptor beta chain sequence. As yet, its antigen is unknown. A much more abundant neighbour one base away suggests this may be a read error. TCRdb reprocessed the reads via MiXCR and lists one record per CDR3 protein. The sample includes more than 650,000 distinct CDR3 sequences, approximately 40% of them seen just once. This sample stems from a study of T cell repertoires in cytomegalovirus infection. Overall study context: TCR beta signatures that were public indicated CMV infection and matching HLA type.

Study-wide points: Carriers of CMV and the relevant HLA type were discriminated by public TCR beta frequency. It was HLA-C-restricted CMV-specific TCR beta clonotypes that dominated the response ex vivo.

With 6 bases clipped from V and 6 bases from J, the junction kept 13 bases outside the gene matches. Germline V lookup: CDR1 SGHTA, CDR2 FQGNSA. The CDR3 length is 15 residues. This TCR came from a human donor in good health (CMV status not recorded). Some clones in this sample may be carry-over from other donors' samples. The sequenced sample consisted of PBMCs. J is TRBJ1-1 and V is TRBV7-2; 7 nucleotides agree with TRBD1. The CDR3 here is CASSRDRVDGPEAFF. The CDR3 coding sequence is TGTGCCAGCAGTCGTGACAGGGTTGACGGCCCTGAAGCTTTCTTT.